This entry is about one T cell receptor beta chain. The sample originates from a study of molecular identifiers for immune sequencing clone quantification. TCRdb re-derived calls from the PCR reads in MiXCR, one entry per CDR3 protein. Here the sample spans about 98,000 distinct CDR3 sequences, 30% to 35% being singletons. Sequenced material: naive CD8+ T cells from blood, with Jurkat cell RNA spiked in. Subset of the sample: FACS-sorted CD8+CD4-CCR7+CD45RA+ naive T cells. The receptor was isolated from a human donor in good health. Some libraries in this study had Jurkat cell RNA spiked in.

The CDR3 nucleotides are TGCAGTGCTATTCCTCGGGACAGATTCACAGATACGCAGTATTTT. Protein product: CSAIPRDRFTDTQYF. The chain has TRBV20-1 and TRBJ2-3; 7 bases match TRBD1. This CDR3 has 15 residues. The junction had 9 bases not matched to a gene; V was cut back by 4 bases and J by 2 bases. Per the germline V gene, CDR1 is DFQATT and CDR2 is SNEGSKA (reference sequence).